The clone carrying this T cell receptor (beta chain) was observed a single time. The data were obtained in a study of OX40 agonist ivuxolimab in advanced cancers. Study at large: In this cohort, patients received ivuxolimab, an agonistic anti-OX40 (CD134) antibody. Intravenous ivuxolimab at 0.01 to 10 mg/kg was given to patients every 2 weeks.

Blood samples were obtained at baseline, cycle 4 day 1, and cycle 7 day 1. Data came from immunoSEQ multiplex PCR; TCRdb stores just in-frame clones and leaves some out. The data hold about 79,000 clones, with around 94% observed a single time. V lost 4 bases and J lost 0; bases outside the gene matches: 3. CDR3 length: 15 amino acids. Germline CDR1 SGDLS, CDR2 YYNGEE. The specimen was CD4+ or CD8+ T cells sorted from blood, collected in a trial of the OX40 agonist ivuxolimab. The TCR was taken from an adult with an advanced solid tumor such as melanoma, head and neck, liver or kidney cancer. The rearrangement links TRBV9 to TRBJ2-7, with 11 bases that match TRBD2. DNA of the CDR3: TGTGCCAGCAGCAACGGGACTAGCGGCTCCTACGAGCAGTACTTC. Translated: CASSNGTSGSYEQYF. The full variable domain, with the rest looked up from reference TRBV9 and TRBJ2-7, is DSGVTQTPKHLITATGQRVTLRCSPRSGDLSVYWYQQSLDQGLQFLIQYYNGEERAKGNILERFSAQQFPDLHSELNLSSLELGDSALYFCASSNGTSGSYEQYFGPGTRLTVT.